This TCR beta chain was profiled in a study of cytomegalovirus exposure and HLA in healthy donors. Overall study findings and caveats: A later analysis linked a missense DCLRE1C variant to TCR beta V- and J-gene trimming.

It was with 60 Vbeta and 13 Jbeta primers that the PCR ran. Produced via immunoSEQ multiplex PCR; TCRdb's table is partial and in-frame only. The data show roughly 120,000 clones, with about 76% seen just once and 3.9% held by the top ten. As for this clone: Antigen unknown.

There are 14 residues in the CDR3. The germline V gene encodes CDR1 PRHDT and CDR2 FYEKMQ (reference sequence). Trimming took 1 base from V and 1 from J, leaving 6 bases between them. The sample taken for sequencing was PBMCs. This clonotype originated in a woman in her twenties or thirties in good health and CMV-seronegative. The V call is TRBV13, the J call TRBJ2-3; D possibly corresponds to TRBD2 (6 bases). CDR3 amino acids: CASSLAGGTDTQYF. CDR3 sequence (DNA): TGTGCCAGCAGCTTAGCGGGGGGCACAGATACGCAGTATTTT.